This T cell receptor (beta chain) was captured by sequencing in a study of siplizumab effects on memory and regulatory T cells. The study, taken as a whole, reports: Poor capture below about 10^-5 frequency left most alloreactive clones unmapped to unstimulated subsets. Proliferating siplizumab-culture Tregs lacked confirmation of suppressive function. Mean Treg-derived proportions of mappable alloreactive CD4+ clones were 55% to 75% for siplizumab and 25% to 30% for controls.

As regards this clone: Its antigen remains unknown.

It was 95,000 to 100,000 TCR templates that were assayed per sample. The assay was immunoSEQ multiplex PCR, and TCRdb's table has in-frame clones only and misses some. The table shows roughly 100,000 clones, with approximately 90% occurring only once. V was pared by 4 bases and J by 6 bases, with 11 bases of the junction left unmatched. CDR1 is SQVTM and CDR2 is ANQGSEA in the germline V gene. The CDR3 contains 15 residues. The chain employs TRBV29-1 and TRBJ2-5; 10 bases line up with TRBD2. The TCR originated in a human donor in good health. Sequencing input: CD4+ T cells sorted from blood. The CDR3 loop is CSVAYVASGRKTQYF. In DNA, the CDR3 is TGCAGCGTTGCCTATGTGGCTAGCGGGAGAAAGACCCAGTACTTC.